What follows are 5 T cell receptor beta chains derived from one specimen sequenced in a study of blood T cell repertoires in COVID-19. TCRdb keeps only in-frame clones here, not all; method: immunoSEQ multiplex PCR. The sample shows 250,000 to 300,000 clones, approximately 91% of them seen only once. Sequenced material: PBMCs or T cells enriched from blood (not recorded which). The source is a woman aged 35 to 49 with acute COVID-19.

This sequence joins TRBV6-5 and TRBJ1-5, with 10 bases identical to TRBD1. The CDR3 extends over 14 amino acids. Germline CDR1 reads MNHEY; CDR2 reads SVGAGI. V shed 3 bases and J 6 bases; nucleotides not matched to a gene: 2. The CDR3 coding sequence is TGTGCCAGCAGTTATGGACAGGGGGGTCAGCCCCAGCATTTT. It encodes CASSYGQGGQPQHF.

Only one count was recorded for this clone. V is TRBV6-5 and J is TRBJ1-2, with a possible D match to TRBD1 (6 bases). The ends were cut back, 5 bases at V and 6 bases at J, with 19 bases in the middle. Germline CDR1 reads MNHEY; CDR2 reads SVGAGI. The CDR3 covers 15 residues. This CDR3 reads CASSNGLFTGNGYTF. CDR3 nucleotides: TGTGCCAGCAGTAACGGCCTATTCACAGGGAATGGCTACACCTTC.

The V and J genes are TRBV2 and TRBJ2-5; maybe TRBD1 (6 bases). The germline V and J ends were trimmed by 6 bases and 0 bases, with 14 bases remaining between them. The CDR3 is made up of 15 amino acids. In germline, CDR1 is SNHLY, CDR2 FYNNEI. The CDR3 is CASSLTRQDQETQYF. CDR3 bases: TGTGCCAGCAGCCTAACCCGACAGGACCAAGAGACCCAGTACTTC.

This rearrangement joins TRBV29-1 to TRBJ2-7, with a tentative D call TRBD1 (6 bases). The germline V gene has CDR1 SQVTM and CDR2 ANQGSEA. There are 13 residues in the CDR3. Trimming cost V 4 bases and J 3 bases, with 13 bases left between them. The CDR3 protein is CSVVQGAYYEQYF. The CDR3 DNA reads TGCAGCGTTGTACAGGGAGCTTACTACGAGCAGTACTTC.

The chain recombines TRBV19 with TRBJ2-7; D possibly corresponds to TRBD2 (5 bases). CDR1 and CDR2 from the germline V gene are LNHDA and SQIVND (reference sequence). V lost 5 bases and J lost 2, with 13 bases in between. The CDR3 consists of 14 residues. The CDR3 DNA sequence: TGTGCCAGTAGTTTCGGACTCACGACCTACGAGCAGTACTTC. It specifies CASSFGLTTYEQYF.